A selection of T cell receptor beta chains follows, all from one sample in a study of CD8 T cell repertoires and HIV-1 epitope variants. The method was immunoSEQ multiplex PCR; TCRdb's version includes in-frame clones alone and lacks a portion of them. The data hold more than 85,000 clones, with almost 75% observed a single time. What was sequenced was uncultured baseline CD8+ T cells from peripheral blood mononuclear cells (PBMCs). All receptors derive from a male donor with HIV. Both conserved end residues are trimmed from each CDR3.

CDR3 protein	V gene	J gene
ASSQETGTLYGYT	TRBV4-3	TRBJ1-2
ASSLGGPTDTQY	TRBV10-2	TRBJ2-3
ASSIDLSQGYGYT	TRBV19	TRBJ1-2
ASSIQGSVPSPLH	TRBV19	TRBJ1-6
ASSPGTSSTDTQY	TRBV5-4	TRBJ2-3
SVVGSQNTEAF	TRBV29-1	TRBJ1-1
ASSLDFQENTEAF	TRBV7-8	TRBJ1-1
ASSAEDFAYNEQF	TRBV19	TRBJ2-1
ASSHREEQF	TRBV27	TRBJ2-1
ASSDGQGQPQH	TRBV6-4	TRBJ1-5
ASSEQGGNQPQH	TRBV23-1	TRBJ1-5
ASSVGTSGHNEQF	TRBV10-1	TRBJ2-1
ASSFGRGDEQY	TRBV7-9	TRBJ2-7
AWSPGGGKLF	TRBV30	TRBJ1-4
ASSAGQGVLGQY	TRBV7-2	TRBJ2-7
ASSYSWGQNNSPLH	TRBV6-5	TRBJ1-6
ASSPWTSGSNEQY	TRBV28	TRBJ2-7
ASMFRIDEQY	TRBV6-1	TRBJ2-7
SVERGVSDTQY	TRBV29-1	TRBJ2-3
ASSLGLGLALSYNEQF	TRBV7-2	TRBJ2-1
ASSPGQGTGELF	TRBV7-8	TRBJ2-2
ASSQDSYGYT	TRBV5-6	TRBJ1-2
ASSPWTSGRSYNEQF	TRBV11-3	TRBJ2-1
ATSTRGHGYT	TRBV19	TRBJ1-2
ASSSGLAGALHEQY	TRBV28	TRBJ2-7
ASSRDRAVSGRTGELF	TRBV5-4	TRBJ2-2
ASSQVSGGLYEQY	TRBV4-3	TRBJ2-7
ASTEPGGKEQY	TRBV6-5	TRBJ2-7
ASSPDRAEKLF	TRBV6-5	TRBJ1-4
ASRPDRGGVSDEQY	TRBV7-9	TRBJ2-7
ASSLGGGSEQY	TRBV7-7	TRBJ2-7
AINAAGQIEQY	TRBV10-3	TRBJ2-7
ASSLDAVPNYGYT	TRBV5-4	TRBJ1-2
ATSRDHIPWTF	TRBV15	TRBJ2-1
ASSYSSGTSLETQY	TRBV6-6	TRBJ2-5
ASSFGLGY	TRBV27	TRBJ2-7
ASTRDTYNEQF	TRBV4-2	TRBJ2-1
ASSRWRGETQY	TRBV6-5	TRBJ2-5
ASSQDRTANYGYT	TRBV14	TRBJ1-2
ASSSPGGSTNEKLF	TRBV6-5	TRBJ1-4
ASSTREGAVAQH	TRBV6-5	TRBJ1-5
ASSQTVGSSYEQY	TRBV4-1	TRBJ2-7
ASSGRQGPYEQY	TRBV5-1	TRBJ2-7
ASSESRGTQPQH	TRBV10-2	TRBJ1-5
ASSPPSQGNYEQY	TRBV18	TRBJ2-7
ASRNLSGGTDTQY	TRBV4-2	TRBJ2-3
ASSRGAGANVLT	TRBV7-9	TRBJ2-6
AISEQSPGHGNSPLH	TRBV10-3	TRBJ1-6
ASSVQLGTGWGYT	TRBV9	TRBJ1-2
ASSLNLFVGGVGTEAF	TRBV5-6	TRBJ1-1
ASSLTQGNTGELF	TRBV5-1	TRBJ2-2
ASSVTAQGIHEQY	TRBV9	TRBJ2-7